This T cell receptor (beta chain) comes out of a study of T cell repertoires in ileal Crohn's disease. Overall study: 30% to 40% were active smokers at surgery; median disease duration was around 7.9 years. Whole-study findings and limits: Mucosal expansions were suggested to be mainly CD8 T cells. Endoscopic recurrence occurred in every patient whose clonality exceeded 26.8%. Clonal expansions were more frequent in active smokers than non-smokers at surgery.

Described time point: proximal margin of the surgical specimen (macroscopically non-inflamed). This clone was counted once. Antigen unknown. The CDR3 sequence is 18 residues long. Germline V CDR1 and CDR2: SGHTA, FQGNSA. The J segment lost 10 bases and the V segment lost 2 bases, leaving 16 bases of the junction unmatched. Here immunoSEQ multiplex PCR was the method, and the copy in TCRdb shows in-frame clones only, minus some. Of some 2,100 clones listed, over 75% are singletons. This clonotype was sampled from an adult with Crohn's disease. The chain combines TRBV7-2 with TRBJ2-7; 14 bases agree with TRBD2. The sample taken for sequencing was ileal tissue. The CDR3 loop reads CASSLRARTSGRLTPQYF. CDR3 nucleotides: TGTGCCAGCAGCTTACGGGCTCGGACTAGCGGGAGGTTAACCCCCCAGTACTTC. Complete variable domain (other parts from reference TRBV7-2 and TRBJ2-7): GAGVSQSPSNKVTEKGKDVELRCDPISGHTALYWYRQSLGQGLEFLIYFQGNSAPDKSGLPSDRFSAERTGGSVSTLTIQRTQQEDSAVYLCASSLRARTSGRLTPQYFGPGTRLTVT.